This passage covers 9 T cell receptor beta chains from one sample sequenced in a study of cytomegalovirus exposure and HLA in healthy donors. The primer mix had 60 Vbeta and 13 Jbeta primers. Sequencing was performed with immunoSEQ multiplex PCR; in TCRdb, only in-frame clones are kept and a portion is missing. The sample has about 94,000 clones, about four fifths seen once. Sequencing was performed on PBMCs. Receptors originate from a human donor in good health.

V usage is TRBV27 and J usage is TRBJ2-7; D is possibly TRBD1 (5 bases). Trimming shortened V by 5 bases and J by 6 bases, and 14 bases separated the two germline ends. The CDR3 is made up of 13 amino acids. Germline assignment: CDR1 MNHEY and CDR2 SMNVEV (reference sequence). In DNA, the CDR3 is TGTGCCAGCAGTACCTCGACAGTTGGCGAGCAGTACTTC. Amino acids: CASSTSTVGEQYF.

The V gene is TRBV7-8, the J gene TRBJ2-7, with 10 bases fitting TRBD2. CDR1 and CDR2 from the germline V gene are SGHVS and FQNEAQ. V shed 5 bases and J 3 bases; nucleotides not matched to a gene: 4. The CDR3 contains 14 residues. CDR3 nucleotides: TGTGCCAGCAGCCTACTAGCGGGAAGCTACGAGCAGTACTTC. Its translation: CASSLLAGSYEQYF.

The V and J genes are TRBV28 and TRBJ2-3, with 7 bases matching TRBD2. Trimming removed 10 bases from V and 1 base from J; junction bases left unmatched: 20. Germline V gene data show CDR1 as MDHEN and CDR2 as SYDVKM. The CDR3 contains 18 residues. Here the CDR3 DNA reads TGTGCCACCAACCTCGGCGGGAGTGGGGTGCGCGGCACAGATACGCAGTATTTT. Amino acid sequence: CATNLGGSGVRGTDTQYF.

This clone was counted a few times. V usage is TRBV6-5 and J usage is TRBJ2-2, with 7 bases fitting TRBD1. The germline V gene encodes CDR1 MNHEY and CDR2 SVGAGI. V shed 6 bases, J shed 6 bases, and the junction held 1 base outside the gene matches. The length of the CDR3 is 12 residues. CDR3 sequence: CASRQGSGELFF. For the CDR3, the DNA is TGTGCCAGCAGACAGGGGTCCGGGGAGCTGTTTTTT.

This sequence joins TRBV6-1 and TRBJ2-3, with TRBD1 identical over 7 bases. The DNA end favors TRBJ2-7, so the J call may be wrong. This CDR3 region has 14 residues. CDR1 is MNHNS and CDR2 is SASEGT in the germline V gene. Here the CDR3 DNA reads TGTGCCAGCATCGTACGACAGGGTTCCTACGAGCAGTACTTC. Protein sequence: CASIVRQGSYEQYF.

The chain combines TRBV19 with TRBJ2-3; 7 nucleotides match TRBD2. Germline assignment: CDR1 LNHDA and CDR2 SQIVND (reference sequence). The ends lost 8 bases at V and 5 bases at J; junction bases unmatched: 13. The length of the CDR3 is 15 residues. CDR3 in DNA: TGTGCCAGTCGAAAGCGAGGGTCGGGGGGAGATACGCAGTATTTT. Its translation is CASRKRGSGGDTQYF. Full variable domain (missing parts from reference TRBV19 and TRBJ2-3): DGGITQSPKYLFRKEGQNVTLSCEQNLNHDAMYWYRQDPGQGLRLIYYSQIVNDFQKGDIAEGYSVSREKKESFPLTVTSAQKNPTAFYLCASRKRGSGGDTQYFGPGTRLTVL.

This clone was observed a few times. This chain uses TRBV5-5 with TRBJ1-3; tentatively, D is TRBD1 (5 bases). CDR3 size: 15 residues. The germline gives CDR1 SGHKS, CDR2 YYEKEE (reference sequence). The V gene lost 4 bases and the J gene lost 0 bases, with 11 bases spanning the gap. CDR3 in DNA: TGTGCCAGCAGCACAACAGGTCTCTCTGGAAACACCATATATTTT. Its protein product is CASSTTGLSGNTIYF. Filled out from reference TRBV5-5 and TRBJ1-3, the complete variable domain reads DAGVTQSPTHLIKTRGQQVTLRCSPISGHKSVSWYQQVLGQGPQFIFQYYEKEERGRGNFPDRFSARQFPNYSSELNVNALLLGDSALYLCASSTTGLSGNTIYFGEGSWLTVV.

The rearrangement joins TRBV21-1 to TRBJ2-2; TRBD2 is the table's D call and was not checked against the DNA. TRBV21-1 is marked as a pseudogene. The CDR3 is 16 amino acids. The DNA for the CDR3 is TGTGCCAGCAGAAAAGCGAGGCAAGCGAACACCGGGGAGCTGTTTTTT. This sequence encodes CASRKARQANTGELFF.

This rearrangement joins TRBV18 to TRBJ1-5; 9 positions agree with TRBD1. Germline trimming cut 3 bases from V and 6 bases from J; bases unmatched to any gene: 3. The CDR3 is 14 amino acids. CDR1 and CDR2 (germline): KGHSH, LQKENI. The CDR3 sequence is CASSPGQGGQPQHF. CDR3 nucleotide sequence: TGTGCCAGCTCACCGGGACAGGGAGGTCAGCCCCAGCATTTT. Based on the CDR3 plus reference TRBV18 and TRBJ1-5, the full variable domain is NAGVMQNPRHLVRRRGQEARLRCSPMKGHSHVYWYRQLPEEGLKFMVYLQKENIIDESGMPKERFSAEFPKEGPSILRIQQVVRGDSAAYFCASSPGQGGQPQHFGDGTRLSIL.